What follows are 29 T cell receptor beta chains derived from one specimen sequenced in a study of T cell repertoires in cytomegalovirus infection. These TCRs are of unknown antigen specificity. In TCRdb, the reads were re-called with MiXCR into one record per CDR3 protein. The sample holds 370,000 or so distinct CDR3 sequences, about 35% seen once. Sequences were derived from cultured PBMCs, sampled from culture after CMV antigen stimulation. The receptors were gathered from a human donor in good health (CMV status not recorded). Some clones in this sample may be carry-over from other donors' samples.

This clonotype was picked up a small number of times. CDR3 sequence (DNA): TGTGCCAGCAGTGGGTGGAATGAGCAGTTCTTC. Protein product: CASSGWNEQFF. The rearrangement uses TRBV2 and TRBJ2-1; D unclear. This CDR3 has 11 amino acids. V gave up 4 bases and J gave up 7 bases, with 5 bases separating them. The germline V gene has CDR1 SNHLY and CDR2 FYNNEI.

This clonotype was found many times. The rearrangement joins TRBV7-2 to TRBJ1-2, with 7 bases fitting TRBD1. V dropped 5 bases and J dropped 8; count of bases not matched to a gene: 8. Germline CDR1 reads SGHTA; CDR2 reads FQGNSA. The CDR3 contains 13 residues. CDR3 loop: CASSPTGASGYTF. The CDR3 region has the DNA TGTGCCAGCAGCCCTACAGGGGCTAGCGGCTACACCTTC.

The J gene is TRBJ1-5, the V gene TRBV6-6; tentative D call: TRBD1 (6 bases). Looked up from germline, CDR1 is MNHNY and CDR2 is SVGAGI (reference sequence). The CDR3 has 13 residues. Trimming pared 5 bases from V and 7 bases from J, leaving 12 bases between. This CDR3 is CASSKQGFQPQHF. CDR3 coding DNA: TGTGCCAGCAGTAAACAGGGTTTCCAGCCCCAGCATTTT.

The chain couples TRBV27 to TRBJ1-1; D ambiguous. Germline-derived CDR1 and CDR2 are MNHEY and SMNVEV (reference sequence). The CDR3 has 13 amino acids. Trimming pared 3 bases from V and 6 bases from J, leaving 11 bases between. As DNA, the CDR3 is TGTGCCAGCAGTTTCGCGGGTTACGCTGAAGCTTTCTTT. This codes for CASSFAGYAEAFF.

This clonotype came up a few times. This chain connects TRBV7-8 to TRBJ1-1; D perhaps matches TRBD1 (6 bases). The CDR3 totals 15 residues. V dropped 1 base and J dropped 5 bases, with 14 bases sitting between them. Germline V gives CDR1 SGHVS, CDR2 FQNEAQ. CDR3 loop: CASSLGPSGATEAFF. The CDR3 DNA follows: TGTGCCAGCAGCTTAGGGCCTTCAGGGGCGACTGAAGCTTTCTTT. Supplemented by reference TRBV7-8 and TRBJ1-1, the full variable domain reads GAGVSQSPRYKVAKRGQDVALRCDPISGHVSLFWYQQALGQGPEFLTYFQNEAQLDKSGLPSDRFFAERPEGSVSTLKIQRTQQEDSAVYLCASSLGPSGATEAFFGQGTRLTVV.

There are a few counts of this clonotype. The CDR3 here is CASSVGTDPGQYV. In DNA, the CDR3 is TGCGCCAGCAGCGTGGGGACAGACCCTGGGCAGTACGTC. The chain joins TRBV5-1 to TRBJ2-7; TRBD1 matches at 7 bases. After removal of 4 bases from V and 9 bases from J, the junction contained 10 bases not matched to a gene. Germline values: CDR1 SGHRS, CDR2 YFSETQ. The CDR3 covers 13 residues.

A few counts support this clonotype. The chain employs TRBV7-8 and TRBJ1-2; D is possibly TRBD1 (5 bases). Germline V gene data show CDR1 as SGHVS and CDR2 as FQNEAQ. V was trimmed by 5 bases and J by 8 bases, leaving 18 bases between them. The CDR3 has 14 amino acids. DNA for the CDR3: TGTGCCAGCAGCCCAGATCGGGGGAACATCGGCTACACCTTC. Protein: CASSPDRGNIGYTF.

This clonotype was observed once. The chain joins TRBV12-5 to TRBJ1-1, with D perhaps TRBD1 (5 bases). V lost 7 bases to trimming and J lost 2 bases, with 26 bases between them. The CDR3 spans 18 residues. Germline values: CDR1 LGHNT, CDR2 FRNRAP. As DNA, the CDR3 is TGTGCTAGTGCTCCTTTTGGGCCCGGGACTGGGATAAACACTGAAGCTTTCTTT. It translates to CASAPFGPGTGINTEAFF.

This clonotype was observed many times. V and J are TRBV7-2 and TRBJ1-1; D is perhaps TRBD1 (6 bases). The CDR3 has 15 amino acids. The germline V and J ends were trimmed by 4 bases and 4 bases, with 16 bases remaining between them. CDR1 is SGHTA and CDR2 is FQGNSA in the germline V gene. CDR3 protein: CASSSQGFLGTEAFF. The CDR3 nucleotides read TGTGCCAGCAGCTCACAGGGATTTTTGGGCACTGAAGCTTTCTTT.

V usage is TRBV20-1 and J usage is TRBJ1-1; no clear D gene. CDR3 length: 10 amino acids. Germline values: CDR1 DFQATT, CDR2 SNEGSKA (reference sequence). Trimming stripped 6 bases from V and 6 bases from J, with 8 bases between. The CDR3 sequence is CSAYDAEAFF. CDR3 in DNA: TGCAGTGCCTATGACGCTGAAGCTTTCTTT.

This clonotype was counted a few times. This chain links TRBV28 with TRBJ2-7; 8 bases match TRBD1. The CDR3 is made up of 16 amino acids. Germline trimming cut 2 bases from V and 3 bases from J; bases unmatched to any gene: 9. Per germline, CDR1 MDHEN and CDR2 SYDVKM. The CDR3 here is CASSLPGTGTYYEQYF. CDR3 DNA sequence: TGTGCCAGCAGTTTACCGGGGACAGGAACCTACTACGAGCAGTACTTC.

A word on this clonotype: A read error may produce the germline difference seen at one junction end. This chain links TRBV6-2 or TRBV6-3 with TRBJ1-1; D is unresolved. The CDR3 covers 12 residues. Germline V lookup: CDR1 MNHEY, CDR2 SVGEGT. The CDR3 DNA reads as TGTGTCAGCAGTCCCTCCAAAGGTGAAGCTTTCTTT. The encoded protein is CVSSPSKGEAFF.

In its sample, this clonotype was seen many times. This rearrangement joins TRBV7-2 to TRBJ2-7; TRBD2 matches at 14 bases. Germline-derived CDR1 and CDR2 are SGHTA and FQGNSA. J lost 2 bases, V lost 5 bases, and 5 bases had no gene match. There are 16 residues in the CDR3. CDR3 DNA: TGTGCCAGCAGCCTTGGGACTAGCGGGAGTCCCTACGAGCAGTACTTC. Translated, it gives CASSLGTSGSPYEQYF. Based on the CDR3 plus reference TRBV7-2 and TRBJ2-7, the full variable domain is GAGVSQSPSNKVTEKGKDVELRCDPISGHTALYWYRQSLGQGLEFLIYFQGNSAPDKSGLPSDRFSAERTGGSVSTLTIQRTQQEDSAVYLCASSLGTSGSPYEQYFGPGTRLTVT.

The chain combines TRBV30 with TRBJ2-3; 11 bases are a match to TRBD2. Germline CDR1 GTSNPN, CDR2 SVGIG (reference sequence). V lost 7 bases, J lost 5 bases, and 5 bases stayed unmatched. The CDR3 is made up of 13 amino acids. CDR3 region: CAFLAGGRDTQYF. CDR3 DNA sequence: TGTGCCTTCCTAGCGGGGGGACGAGATACGCAGTATTTT. The whole variable domain, remainder taken from reference TRBV30 and TRBJ2-3, is SQTIHQWPATLVQPVGSPLSLECTVEGTSNPNLYWYRQAAGRGLQLLFYSVGIGQISSEVPQNLSASRPQDRQFILSSKKLLLSDSGFYLCAFLAGGRDTQYFGPGTRLTVL.

The chain combines TRBV11-2 with TRBJ2-3; 9 nucleotides line up with TRBD1. This CDR3 is built from 15 residues. Trimming at V came to 2 bases and at J to 1 base, leaving 1 base not matched to a gene. The germline gives CDR1 SGHAT, CDR2 FQNNGV. In DNA form, the CDR3 reads TGTGCCAGCAGCTTAAGACAGGGGGGCACAGATACGCAGTATTTT. Amino acids: CASSLRQGGTDTQYF.

This clonotype was seen repeatedly, ten times or more. Here the CDR3 reads CASSTRTGDGQPQHF. The CDR3 coding sequence is TGTGCCAGCAGCACACGGACAGGGGATGGTCAGCCCCAGCATTTT. The V call is TRBV7-2, the J call TRBJ1-5; 9 nucleotides match TRBD1. After removal of 5 bases from V and 6 bases from J, the junction contained 8 bases not matched to a gene. The CDR3 has 15 amino acids. Germline lookup yields CDR1 SGHTA and CDR2 FQGNSA.

This rearrangement joins TRBV15 to TRBJ1-5; 8 positions agree with TRBD1. Germline V gene data show CDR1 as LNHNV and CDR2 as YYDKDF (reference sequence). This CDR3 is 14 amino acids long. The J segment lost 5 bases and the V segment lost 8 bases, leaving 8 bases of the junction unmatched. The CDR3 spells CATQDRDEDQPQHF. CDR3 sequence (DNA): TGTGCCACCCAGGACAGGGACGAGGATCAGCCCCAGCATTTT. The full variable domain, with the rest looked up from reference TRBV15 and TRBJ1-5, is DAMVIQNPRYQVTQFGKPVTLSCSQTLNHNVMYWYQQKSSQAPKLLFHYYDKDFNNEADTPDNFQSRRPNTSFCFLDIRSPGLGDTAMYLCATQDRDEDQPQHFGDGTRLSIL.

This clonotype was detected a few times. The chain couples TRBV6-1 to TRBJ1-1; unclear D gene. From germline, CDR1 is MNHNS and CDR2 SASEGT. The CDR3 contains 15 residues. Trimming took off 6 bases at V and 1 base at J, with 15 bases between the two ends. The DNA for the CDR3 is TGTGCCAGCAGAAGAACCTATCACACGAACACTGAAGCTTTCTTT. Its translation is CASRRTYHTNTEAFF.

V gene TRBV27 combines with J gene TRBJ2-7; 10 bases are a match to TRBD2. The CDR3 covers 19 residues. Germline values: CDR1 MNHEY, CDR2 SMNVEV (reference sequence). Losses at the gene ends were 4 bases for V and 1 base for J; bases not matched to a gene: 16. CDR3 nucleotide sequence: TGTGCCAGCAGTTCTCGATCAGGGGGATGGACTAGCGGTTCCTACGAGCAGTACTTC. Protein sequence: CASSSRSGGWTSGSYEQYF.

The genes are TRBV6-5 and TRBJ2-3; 7 positions agree with TRBD2. V was clipped by 4 bases and J by 0 bases; unmatched bases: 4. The CDR3 spans 15 residues. CDR1 and CDR2 from the germline V gene are MNHEY and SVGAGI. CDR3 sequence: CASSWQAGSTDTQYF. The CDR3, as DNA: TGTGCCAGCAGTTGGCAAGCGGGAAGCACAGATACGCAGTATTTT.

This clonotype was detected only a few times. The CDR3 here is CASSKKLAGVSTDTQYF. In DNA, the CDR3 is TGTGCCAGCAGCAAAAAACTAGCGGGAGTGAGCACAGATACGCAGTATTTT. The V call is TRBV7-9, the J call TRBJ2-3; 11 bases are a match to TRBD2. CDR3 length: 17 amino acids. The junction had 7 bases not matched to a gene; V was cut back by 5 bases and J by 0 bases. Looked up from germline, CDR1 is SEHNR and CDR2 is FQNEAQ (reference sequence).

This clonotype was counted between two and nine times. The CDR3 nucleotides read TGTGCCACCAGGAACGGGACAAACAATGAGCAGTTCTTC. As protein: CATRNGTNNEQFF. This chain joins TRBV24-1 and TRBJ2-1; D possibly corresponds to TRBD1 (6 bases). Between the trimmed V and J ends, which lost 7 bases and 5 bases, there was a span of 11 bases. The germline gives CDR1 KGHDR, CDR2 SFDVKD. The CDR3 has 13 residues.

This clonotype has a count of ten or more. This chain uses TRBV7-2 with TRBJ2-5; 7 bases map to TRBD2. V lost 5 bases and J lost 4; bases outside the gene matches: 13. The germline V gene has CDR1 SGHTA and CDR2 FQGNSA. This CDR3 region has 16 residues. CDR3 nucleotide sequence: TGTGCCAGCAGCCCCTCTACGGGAGGTGGGGGAGAGACCCAGTACTTC. This sequence encodes CASSPSTGGGGETQYF.

The CDR3 region is CASSSSGPQNEKLFF. CDR3 DNA: TGTGCCAGCAGTTCCTCGGGACCGCAGAATGAAAAACTGTTTTTT. The chain is built from TRBV28 and TRBJ1-4; weak D call: TRBD1 (5 bases). V was cut by 4 bases and J by 5 bases, with 14 bases left in between. Germline V gene data show CDR1 as MDHEN and CDR2 as SYDVKM. The CDR3 is made up of 15 amino acids.

This clonotype was counted a few times. This chain uses TRBV7-3 with TRBJ2-1; 7 bases align to TRBD1. V shed 1 base and J 6 bases; nucleotides not matched to a gene: 6. CDR1 and CDR2 from the germline V gene are SGHTA and FQGTGA. The CDR3 sequence is 15 residues long. CDR3 protein: CASSLSKAGGNEQFF. CDR3 nucleotides: TGTGCCAGCAGCTTAAGTAAGGCAGGGGGCAATGAGCAGTTCTTC.

This clonotype was found a few times. The CDR3 DNA reads TGTGCCAGCAGTTTAGCGGGAGTTGTGACAGATACGCAGTATTTT. It encodes CASSLAGVVTDTQYF. J is TRBJ2-3 and V is TRBV28; TRBD2 aligns across 7 bases. The junction had 5 bases not matched to a gene; V was cut back by 2 bases and J by 3 bases. This CDR3 is built from 15 residues. Germline CDR1 and CDR2: MDHEN and SYDVKM.

The V and J genes are TRBV19 and TRBJ1-2; D gene uncertain. CDR1 is LNHDA and CDR2 is SQIVND in the germline V gene (reference sequence). V was shortened by 3 bases and J by 2 bases, with 13 bases between the two germline ends. The CDR3 extends over 15 amino acids. The CDR3 region is CASSIFGLGNYGYTF. CDR3 coding DNA: TGTGCCAGTAGTATTTTTGGGCTGGGGAACTATGGCTACACCTTC. The full variable domain, in which reference TRBV19 and TRBJ1-2 provide the parts outside the CDR3, is DGGITQSPKYLFRKEGQNVTLSCEQNLNHDAMYWYRQDPGQGLRLIYYSQIVNDFQKGDIAEGYSVSREKKESFPLTVTSAQKNPTAFYLCASSIFGLGNYGYTFGSGTRLTVV.

This clonotype was seen repeatedly, ten times or more. The chain employs TRBV27 and TRBJ2-1; 9 bases agree with TRBD1. CDR1 and CDR2 (germline): MNHEY, SMNVEV (reference sequence). The CDR3 contains 16 residues. The V and J ends lost 3 bases and 2 bases, in that order; junction bases with no gene match: 5. The CDR3 is CASSFLQGAPYNEQFF. The CDR3, as DNA: TGTGCCAGCAGTTTCCTACAGGGGGCCCCCTACAATGAGCAGTTCTTC.

This rearrangement joins TRBV6-1 to TRBJ1-2, with 7 bases matching TRBD1. Per germline, CDR1 MNHNS and CDR2 SASEGT. The CDR3 length is 14 residues. V trimming: 3 bases; J trimming: 4 bases; junction bases outside the gene matches: 5. CDR3 amino acids: CASSDQGGAYGYTF. The CDR3 DNA follows: TGTGCCAGCAGTGATCAGGGGGGGGCCTATGGCTACACCTTC.